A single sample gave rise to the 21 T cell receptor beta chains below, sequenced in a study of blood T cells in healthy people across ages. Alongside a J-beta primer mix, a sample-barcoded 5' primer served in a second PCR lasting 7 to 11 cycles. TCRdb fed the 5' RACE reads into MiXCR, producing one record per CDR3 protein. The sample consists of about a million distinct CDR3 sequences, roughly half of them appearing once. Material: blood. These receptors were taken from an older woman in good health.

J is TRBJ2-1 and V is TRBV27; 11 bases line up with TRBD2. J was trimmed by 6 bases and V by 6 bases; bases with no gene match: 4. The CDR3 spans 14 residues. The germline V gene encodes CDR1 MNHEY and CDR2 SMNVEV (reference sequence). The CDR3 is CASRRGLAANEQFF. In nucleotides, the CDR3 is TGTGCCAGCAGGCGGGGACTAGCGGCCAATGAGCAGTTCTTC.

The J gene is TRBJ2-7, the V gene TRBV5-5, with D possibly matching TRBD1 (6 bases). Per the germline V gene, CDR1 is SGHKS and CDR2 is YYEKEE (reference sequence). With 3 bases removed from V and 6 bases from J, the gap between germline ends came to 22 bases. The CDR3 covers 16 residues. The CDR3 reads CASSSWIVQGLPEQYF. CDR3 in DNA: TGTGCCAGCAGCTCTTGGATTGTACAGGGATTGCCCGAGCAGTACTTC. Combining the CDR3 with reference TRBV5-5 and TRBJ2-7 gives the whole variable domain DAGVTQSPTHLIKTRGQQVTLRCSPISGHKSVSWYQQVLGQGPQFIFQYYEKEERGRGNFPDRFSARQFPNYSSELNVNALLLGDSALYLCASSSWIVQGLPEQYFGPGTRLTVT.

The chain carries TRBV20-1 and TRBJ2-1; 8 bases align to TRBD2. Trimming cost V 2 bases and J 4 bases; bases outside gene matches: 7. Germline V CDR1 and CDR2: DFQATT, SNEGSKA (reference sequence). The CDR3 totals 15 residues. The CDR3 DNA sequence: TGCAGTGCTAGAAAAAGCGGGAGTGTGTACAATGAGCAGTTCTTC. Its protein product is CSARKSGSVYNEQFF.

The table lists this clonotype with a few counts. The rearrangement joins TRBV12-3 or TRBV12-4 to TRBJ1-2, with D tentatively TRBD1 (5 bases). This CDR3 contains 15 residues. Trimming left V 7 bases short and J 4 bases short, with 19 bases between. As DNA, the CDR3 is TGTGCCAGCACCCTGAGACGGGACGGTGGCTATGGCTACACCTTC. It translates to CASTLRRDGGYGYTF.

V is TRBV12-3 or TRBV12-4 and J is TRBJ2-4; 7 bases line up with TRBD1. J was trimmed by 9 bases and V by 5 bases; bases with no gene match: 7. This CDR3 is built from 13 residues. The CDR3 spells CASSQGVPGIQYF. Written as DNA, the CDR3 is TGTGCCAGCAGTCAGGGGGTGCCTGGCATTCAGTACTTC.

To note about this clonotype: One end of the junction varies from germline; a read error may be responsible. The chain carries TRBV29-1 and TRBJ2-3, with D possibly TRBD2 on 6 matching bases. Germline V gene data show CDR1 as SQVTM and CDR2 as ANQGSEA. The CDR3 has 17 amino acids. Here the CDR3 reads CSVLTSGRPPSTDAQYF. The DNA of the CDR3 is TGCAGCGTTTTGACTAGTGGGAGACCACCTAGCACAGATGCGCAGTATTTT.

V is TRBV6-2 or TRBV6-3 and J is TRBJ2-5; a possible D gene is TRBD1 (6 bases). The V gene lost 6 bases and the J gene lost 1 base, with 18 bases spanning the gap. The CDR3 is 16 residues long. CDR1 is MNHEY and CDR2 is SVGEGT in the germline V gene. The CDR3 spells CASRRGLQGIQETQYF. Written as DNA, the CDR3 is TGTGCCAGCAGGAGAGGCTTACAGGGAATCCAAGAGACCCAGTACTTC.

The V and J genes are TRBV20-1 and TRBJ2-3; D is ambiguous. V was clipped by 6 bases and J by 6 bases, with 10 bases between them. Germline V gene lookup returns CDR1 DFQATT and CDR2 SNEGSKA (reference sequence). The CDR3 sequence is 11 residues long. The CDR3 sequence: CSASYRDTQYF. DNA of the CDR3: TGCAGTGCCAGCTATAGGGATACGCAGTATTTT.

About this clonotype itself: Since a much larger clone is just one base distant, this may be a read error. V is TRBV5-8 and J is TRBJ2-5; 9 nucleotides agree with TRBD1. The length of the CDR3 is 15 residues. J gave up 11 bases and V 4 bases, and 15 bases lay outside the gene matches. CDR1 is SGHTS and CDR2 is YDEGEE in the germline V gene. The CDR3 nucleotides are TGTGCCAGCAGCCTTACAGGGGGCCTGGGCAATGAGCAGTACTTC. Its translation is CASSLTGGLGNEQYF.

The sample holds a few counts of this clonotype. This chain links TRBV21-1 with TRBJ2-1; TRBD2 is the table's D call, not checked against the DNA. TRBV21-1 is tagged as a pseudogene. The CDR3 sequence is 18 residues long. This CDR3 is CASSVLAGDRFSYNEQFF. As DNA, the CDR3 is TGTGCCAGCAGCGTACTAGCGGGAGATAGATTCTCCTACAATGAGCAGTTCTTC.

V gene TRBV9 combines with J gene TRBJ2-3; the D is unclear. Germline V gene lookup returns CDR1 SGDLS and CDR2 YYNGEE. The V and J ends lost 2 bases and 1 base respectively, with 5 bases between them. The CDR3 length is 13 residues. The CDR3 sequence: CASSVRGTDTQYF. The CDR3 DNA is TGTGCCAGCAGCGTCCGCGGCACAGATACGCAGTATTTT.

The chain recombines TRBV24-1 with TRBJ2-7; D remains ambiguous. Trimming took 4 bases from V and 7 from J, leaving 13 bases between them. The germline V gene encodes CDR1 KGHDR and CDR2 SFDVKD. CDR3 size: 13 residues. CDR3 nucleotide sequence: TGTGCCACCAGTGAGGTCAACTACAATGAGCAGTACTTC. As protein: CATSEVNYNEQYF.

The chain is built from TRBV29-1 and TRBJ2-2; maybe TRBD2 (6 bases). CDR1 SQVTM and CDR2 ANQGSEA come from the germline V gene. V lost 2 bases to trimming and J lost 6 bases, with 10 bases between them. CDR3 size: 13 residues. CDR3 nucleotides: TGCAGCGTTGAACCCGGGGGTCCCGGGGAGCTGTTTTTT. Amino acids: CSVEPGGPGELFF.

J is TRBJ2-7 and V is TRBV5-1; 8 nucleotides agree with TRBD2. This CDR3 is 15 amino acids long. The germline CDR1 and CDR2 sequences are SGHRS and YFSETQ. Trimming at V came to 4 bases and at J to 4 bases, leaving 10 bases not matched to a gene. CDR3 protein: CASSPPNRGGYEQYF. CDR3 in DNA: TGCGCCAGCAGCCCGCCTAATCGGGGGGGATACGAGCAGTACTTC.

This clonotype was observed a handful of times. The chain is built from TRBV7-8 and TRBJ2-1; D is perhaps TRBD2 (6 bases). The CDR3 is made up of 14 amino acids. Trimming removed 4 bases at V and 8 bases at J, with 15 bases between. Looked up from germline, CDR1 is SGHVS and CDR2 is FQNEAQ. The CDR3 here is CASSSRHRRDEQFF. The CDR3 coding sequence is TGTGCCAGCAGCTCACGCCACAGGAGGGATGAGCAGTTCTTC.

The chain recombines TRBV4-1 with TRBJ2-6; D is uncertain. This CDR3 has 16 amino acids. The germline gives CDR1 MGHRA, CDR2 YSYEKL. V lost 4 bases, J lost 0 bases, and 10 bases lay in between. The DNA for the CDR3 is TGCGCCAGCAGCCCCCCCCTGCCCTCTGGGGCCAACGTCCTGACTTTC. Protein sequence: CASSPPLPSGANVLTF.

CDR3 DNA: TGTGCCAGCAAGGGAGGCCGACAGGGTAGTTTCGTACAGACCCAGTACTTC. It specifies CASKGGRQGSFVQTQYF. The chain combines TRBV6-2 or TRBV6-3 with TRBJ2-5, with D tentatively TRBD1 (7 bases). CDR3 length equals 17 residues. The germline gives CDR1 MNHEY, CDR2 SVGEGT. Trimming cost V 7 bases and J 6 bases, with 27 bases left between them.

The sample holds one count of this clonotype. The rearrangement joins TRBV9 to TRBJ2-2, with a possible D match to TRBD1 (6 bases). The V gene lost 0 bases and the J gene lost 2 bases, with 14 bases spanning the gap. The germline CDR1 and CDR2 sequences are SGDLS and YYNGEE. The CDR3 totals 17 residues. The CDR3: CASSVVSSGANTGELFF. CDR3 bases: TGTGCCAGCAGCGTAGTATCGTCAGGGGCTAACACCGGGGAGCTGTTTTTT.

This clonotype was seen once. CDR3 region: CASAGGALSTDTQYF. For the CDR3, the DNA is TGTGCCAGCGCGGGGGGGGCCCTTTCCACAGATACGCAGTATTTT. The chain recombines TRBV2 with TRBJ2-3; 9 bases match TRBD2. CDR1 and CDR2 from the germline V gene are SNHLY and FYNNEI. The CDR3 is made up of 15 amino acids. Trimming took 8 bases from V and 2 from J; bases not matched to a gene: 8.

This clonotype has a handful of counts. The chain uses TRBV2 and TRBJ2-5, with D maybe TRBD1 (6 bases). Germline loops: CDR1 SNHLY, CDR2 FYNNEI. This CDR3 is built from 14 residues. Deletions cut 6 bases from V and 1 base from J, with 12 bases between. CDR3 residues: CASRHQGIQETQYF. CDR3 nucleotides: TGTGCCAGCAGACACCAGGGGATCCAAGAGACCCAGTACTTC.

CDR3 region: CASSEGLAEIQETQYF. CDR3 sequence (DNA): TGCGCCAGCAGTGAAGGGCTAGCGGAGATCCAAGAGACCCAGTACTTC. This chain links TRBV10-2 with TRBJ2-5; TRBD2 agrees at 7 bases. The CDR3 runs 16 residues. Germline lookup yields CDR1 WSHSY and CDR2 SAAADI. V trimming: 3 bases; J trimming: 1 base; junction bases outside the gene matches: 8.